Listed here are 11 T cell receptor beta chains from one sample, sequenced in a study of human T cells and chemical hapten exposure. In TCRdb, the RACE reads were re-called with MiXCR into one record per CDR3 protein. This table has 300,000 to 450,000 distinct CDR3 sequences, 4% to 5.5% appearing once. Indicated time point: patch test 1, 2 weeks after DPC sensitization. The treatment denotes: therapeutic diphenylcyclopropenone sensitization with weekly scalp DPC. Source: whole blood, taken in connection with sensitization to the hapten diphenylcyclopropenone (DPC). These receptors came from a woman aged 50 to 60 with alopecia areata. Some clones in this sample may be carry-over from other donors' samples.

V usage is TRBV4-2 and J usage is TRBJ2-7, with 7 bases that match TRBD1. J lost 0 bases, V lost 0 bases, and 2 bases had no gene match. The CDR3 consists of 15 residues. CDR1 and CDR2 (germline): LGHNA, YNFKEQ. The CDR3 sequence is CASSQDRDSSYEQYF. The CDR3 bases are TGTGCCAGCAGCCAAGACCGGGACAGCTCCTACGAGCAGTACTTC.

This clonotype was seen at least ten times. The chain links TRBV28 to TRBJ1-2; D might be TRBD1 (6 bases). The germline CDR1 and CDR2 sequences are MDHEN and SYDVKM. The CDR3 totals 15 residues. V gave up 2 bases and J gave up 3 bases, with 13 bases separating them. This chain's CDR3 is CASSLVLGAHYGYTF. CDR3 DNA sequence: TGTGCCAGCAGTTTAGTTCTGGGGGCGCACTATGGCTACACCTTC.

This clonotype was picked up many times. The rearrangement joins TRBV4-1 to TRBJ2-1, with 10 bases matching TRBD2. Germline V gene sequence: CDR1 MGHRA, CDR2 YSYEKL. With V trimmed by 3 bases and J by 4 bases, 6 bases remained unmatched. The CDR3 totals 16 residues. The CDR3 loop is CASSQELAGPYNEQFF. CDR3 DNA sequence: TGCGCCAGCAGCCAGGAACTAGCGGGGCCTTACAATGAGCAGTTCTTC.

This chain joins TRBV6-5 and TRBJ2-7; 13 bases agree with TRBD2. In germline, CDR1 is MNHEY, CDR2 SVGAGI. The CDR3 consists of 15 residues. J gave up 5 bases and V 6 bases, and 7 bases lay outside the gene matches. CDR3 sequence (DNA): TGTGCCAGCAGAACCGGGACTAGCGGGACCCACGAGCAGTACTTC. Its protein is CASRTGTSGTHEQYF.

The sample holds many counts of this clonotype. The rearrangement joins TRBV7-2 to TRBJ1-4, with 8 bases identical to TRBD1. CDR3 length: 14 amino acids. The V and J ends lost 6 bases and 5 bases, in that order; junction bases with no gene match: 5. Germline assignment: CDR1 SGHTA and CDR2 FQGNSA. CDR3 in amino acids: CASSFTGGNEKLFF. In DNA form, the CDR3 reads TGTGCCAGCAGTTTTACAGGGGGGAATGAAAAACTGTTTTTT.

The rearrangement joins TRBV20-1 to TRBJ1-5; D gene uncertain. The germline V gene has CDR1 DFQATT and CDR2 SNEGSKA (reference sequence). This CDR3 is built from 13 residues. Trimming pared 3 bases from V and 1 base from J, leaving 7 bases between. CDR3 sequence: CSASPSSNQPQHF. Here the CDR3 DNA reads TGCAGTGCTAGTCCTTCGAGCAATCAGCCCCAGCATTTT.

This clonotype was observed a few times. The chain employs TRBV3-1 and TRBJ2-2; the D gene could be TRBD1 or TRBD2 (5 bases each). Looked up from germline, CDR1 is LGHDT and CDR2 is YNNKEL (reference sequence). The CDR3 has 14 residues. The V end lost 4 bases, the J end lost 4 bases, and 10 bases lay between the germline ends. CDR3 amino acids: CASSPRGGTGELFF. The CDR3 DNA follows: TGTGCCAGCAGCCCACGGGGCGGCACCGGGGAGCTGTTTTTT.

This clonotype was recorded many times. V usage is TRBV7-9 and J usage is TRBJ2-5; 8 nucleotides line up with TRBD1. Unmatched junction bases numbered 4, after V lost 7 bases and J lost 3 bases. CDR3 length: 13 residues. CDR1 is SEHNR, CDR2 FQNEAQ, per germline (reference sequence). The CDR3 reads CASMGQDEETQYF. Here the CDR3 DNA reads TGTGCCAGCATGGGACAGGACGAAGAGACCCAGTACTTC.

This clonotype was detected ten times or more. This CDR3 reads CSVRRTDMVMNTEAFF. The CDR3 DNA reads as TGCAGCGTTCGCAGGACAGATATGGTTATGAACACTGAAGCTTTCTTT. The rearrangement links TRBV29-1 to TRBJ1-1, with D possibly matching TRBD1 (6 bases). The CDR3 totals 16 residues. V was clipped by 5 bases and J by 0 bases, with 19 bases between them. Germline V CDR1 and CDR2: SQVTM, ANQGSEA.

The table lists this clonotype with many counts. The chain combines TRBV11-2 with TRBJ2-3; 11 bases line up with TRBD2. Germline assignment: CDR1 SGHAT and CDR2 FQNNGV. The V and J ends lost 5 bases and 1 base, in that order; junction bases with no gene match: 11. CDR3 length equals 18 residues. The CDR3 DNA reads TGTGCCAGCAGCCCGAGGGTATCTAGCGGGGGGCGCACAGATACGCAGTATTTT. Amino acids: CASSPRVSSGGRTDTQYF.

J is TRBJ2-1 and V is TRBV12-3 or TRBV12-4; D gene ambiguous. The better agreement between TRBJ2-7 and the DNA end casts doubt on the J call. This CDR3 contains 15 residues. CDR3 bases: TGTGCCAGCAGTGGGGTGCCAAACCGCTACAATGAGCAGTACTTC. Residues: CASSGVPNRYNEQYF.